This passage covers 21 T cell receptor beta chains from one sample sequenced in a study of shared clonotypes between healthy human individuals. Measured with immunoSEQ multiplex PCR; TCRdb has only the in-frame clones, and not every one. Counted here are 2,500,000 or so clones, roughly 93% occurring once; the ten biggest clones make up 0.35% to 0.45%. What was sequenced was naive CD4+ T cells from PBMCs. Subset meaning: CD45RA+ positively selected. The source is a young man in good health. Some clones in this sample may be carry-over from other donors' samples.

The CDR3: CASSSVRGKGYTEAFF. In nucleotides, the CDR3 is TGTGCCAGCAGCTCCGTCAGGGGGAAAGGGTACACTGAAGCTTTCTTT. This chain links TRBV11-2 with TRBJ1-1; 7 bases are shared with TRBD1. Germline V CDR1 and CDR2: SGHAT, FQNNGV. This CDR3 is 16 amino acids long. V lost 4 bases and J lost 3; bases outside the gene matches: 11.

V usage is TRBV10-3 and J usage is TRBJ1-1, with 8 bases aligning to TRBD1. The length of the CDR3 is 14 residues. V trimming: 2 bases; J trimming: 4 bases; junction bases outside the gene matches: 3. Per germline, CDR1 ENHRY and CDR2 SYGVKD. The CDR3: CAISERQGSTEAFF. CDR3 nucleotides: TGTGCCATCAGTGAGCGACAGGGGAGCACTGAAGCTTTCTTT.

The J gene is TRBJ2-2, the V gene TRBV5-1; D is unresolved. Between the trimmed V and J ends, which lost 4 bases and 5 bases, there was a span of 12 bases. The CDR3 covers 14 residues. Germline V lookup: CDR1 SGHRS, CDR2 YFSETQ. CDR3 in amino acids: CASSRGQVTGELFF. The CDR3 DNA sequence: TGCGCCAGCAGCCGTGGCCAGGTGACCGGGGAGCTGTTTTTT.

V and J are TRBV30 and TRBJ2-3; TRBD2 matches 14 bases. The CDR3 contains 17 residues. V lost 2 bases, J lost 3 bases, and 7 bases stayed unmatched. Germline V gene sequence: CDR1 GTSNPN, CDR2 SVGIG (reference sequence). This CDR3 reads CAWSLGLAGAATDTQYF. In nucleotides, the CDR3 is TGTGCCTGGAGTCTGGGACTAGCGGGAGCAGCGACAGATACGCAGTATTTT. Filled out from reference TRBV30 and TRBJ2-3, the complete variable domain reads SQTIHQWPATLVQPVGSPLSLECTVEGTSNPNLYWYRQAAGRGLQLLFYSVGIGQISSEVPQNLSASRPQDRQFILSSKKLLLSDSGFYLCAWSLGLAGAATDTQYFGPGTRLTVL.

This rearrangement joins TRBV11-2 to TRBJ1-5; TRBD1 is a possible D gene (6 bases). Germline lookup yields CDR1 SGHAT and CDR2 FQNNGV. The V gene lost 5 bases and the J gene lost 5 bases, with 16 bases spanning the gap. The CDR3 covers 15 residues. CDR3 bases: TGTGCCAGCAGCAGAAGGACAGAACCGGATCAGCCCCAGCATTTT. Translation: CASSRRTEPDQPQHF.

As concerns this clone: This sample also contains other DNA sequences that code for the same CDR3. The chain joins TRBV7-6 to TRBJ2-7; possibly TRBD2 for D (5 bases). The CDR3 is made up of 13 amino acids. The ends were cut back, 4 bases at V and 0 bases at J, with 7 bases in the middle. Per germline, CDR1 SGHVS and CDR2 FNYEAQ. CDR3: CASSSGSSYEQYF. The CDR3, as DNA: TGTGCCAGCAGCTCGGGGAGCTCCTACGAGCAGTACTTC.

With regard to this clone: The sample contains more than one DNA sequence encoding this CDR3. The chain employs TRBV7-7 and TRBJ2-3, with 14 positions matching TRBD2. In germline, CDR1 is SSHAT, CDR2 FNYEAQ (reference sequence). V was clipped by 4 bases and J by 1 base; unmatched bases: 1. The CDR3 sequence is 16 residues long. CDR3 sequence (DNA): TGTGCCAGCAGCTCGGGACTAGCGGGAGGCACAGATACGCAGTATTTT. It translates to CASSSGLAGGTDTQYF.

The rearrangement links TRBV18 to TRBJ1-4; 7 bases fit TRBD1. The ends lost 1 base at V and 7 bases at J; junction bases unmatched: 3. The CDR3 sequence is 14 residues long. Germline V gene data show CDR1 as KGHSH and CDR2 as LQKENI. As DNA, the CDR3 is TGTGCCAGCTCACCACAGACAGGGTCTGAAAAACTGTTTTTT. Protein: CASSPQTGSEKLFF.

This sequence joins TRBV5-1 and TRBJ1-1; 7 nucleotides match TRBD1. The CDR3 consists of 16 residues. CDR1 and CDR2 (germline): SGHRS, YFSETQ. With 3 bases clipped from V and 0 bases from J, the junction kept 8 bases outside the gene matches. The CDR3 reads CASSSYTGTVNTEAFF. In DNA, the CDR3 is TGCGCCAGCAGCTCTTACACCGGGACAGTGAACACTGAAGCTTTCTTT.

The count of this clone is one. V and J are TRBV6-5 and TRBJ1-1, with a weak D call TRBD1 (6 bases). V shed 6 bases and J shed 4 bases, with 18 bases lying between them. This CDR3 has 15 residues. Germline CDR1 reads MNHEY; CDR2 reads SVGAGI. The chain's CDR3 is CASRHNRDPSTEAFF. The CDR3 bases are TGTGCCAGCAGACATAACAGGGACCCGAGCACTGAAGCTTTCTTT.

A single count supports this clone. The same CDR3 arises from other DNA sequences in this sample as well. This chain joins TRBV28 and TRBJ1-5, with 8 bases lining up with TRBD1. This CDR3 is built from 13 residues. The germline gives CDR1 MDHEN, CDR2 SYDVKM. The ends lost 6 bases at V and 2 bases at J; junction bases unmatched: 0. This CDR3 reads CASRTGGNQPQHF. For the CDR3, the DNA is TGTGCCAGCAGGACAGGGGGCAATCAGCCCCAGCATTTT.

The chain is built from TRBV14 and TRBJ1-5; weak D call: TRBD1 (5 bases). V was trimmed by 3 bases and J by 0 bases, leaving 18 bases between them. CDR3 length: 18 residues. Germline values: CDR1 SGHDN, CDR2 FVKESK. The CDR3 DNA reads TGTGCCAGCAGCCAGATTCCCCCGGGGGAATATAGCAATCAGCCCCAGCATTTT. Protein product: CASSQIPPGEYSNQPQHF. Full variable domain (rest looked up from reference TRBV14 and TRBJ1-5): EAGVTQFPSHSVIEKGQTVTLRCDPISGHDNLYWYRRVMGKEIKFLLHFVKESKQDESGMPNNRFLAERTGGTYSTLKVQPAELEDSGVYFCASSQIPPGEYSNQPQHFGDGTRLSIL.

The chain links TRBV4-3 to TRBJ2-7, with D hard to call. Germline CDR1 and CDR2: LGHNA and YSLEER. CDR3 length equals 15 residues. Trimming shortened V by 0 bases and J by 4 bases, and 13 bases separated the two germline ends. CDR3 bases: TGCGCCAGCAGCCAAGATGTGAGTACTGATTACGAGCAGTACTTC. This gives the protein CASSQDVSTDYEQYF.

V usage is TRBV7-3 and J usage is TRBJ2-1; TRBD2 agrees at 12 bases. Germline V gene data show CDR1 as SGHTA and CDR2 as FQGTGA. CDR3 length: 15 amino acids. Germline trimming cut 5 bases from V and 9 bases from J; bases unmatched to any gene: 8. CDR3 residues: CASSVLAGGPGEQFF. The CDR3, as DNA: TGTGCCAGCAGCGTCCTAGCGGGAGGGCCCGGTGAGCAGTTCTTC.

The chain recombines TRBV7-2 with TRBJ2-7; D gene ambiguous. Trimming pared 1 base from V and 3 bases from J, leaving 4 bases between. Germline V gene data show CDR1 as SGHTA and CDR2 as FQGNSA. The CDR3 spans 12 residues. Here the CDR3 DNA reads TGTGCCAGCAGCTTAGACCTCTACGAGCAGTACTTC. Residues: CASSLDLYEQYF.

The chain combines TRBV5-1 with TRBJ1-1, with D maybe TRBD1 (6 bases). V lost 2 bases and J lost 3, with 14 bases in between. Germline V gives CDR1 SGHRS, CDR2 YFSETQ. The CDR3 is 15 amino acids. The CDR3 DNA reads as TGCGCCAGCAGCTTTATCGCAGGGGCGTACACTGAAGCTTTCTTT. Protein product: CASSFIAGAYTEAFF.

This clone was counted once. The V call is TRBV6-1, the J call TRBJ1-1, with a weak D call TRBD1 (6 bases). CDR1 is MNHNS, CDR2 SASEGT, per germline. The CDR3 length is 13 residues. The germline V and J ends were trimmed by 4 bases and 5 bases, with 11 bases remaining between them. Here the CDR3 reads CASSVKRGTEAFF. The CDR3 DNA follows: TGTGCCAGCAGTGTTAAGAGGGGGACTGAAGCTTTCTTT.

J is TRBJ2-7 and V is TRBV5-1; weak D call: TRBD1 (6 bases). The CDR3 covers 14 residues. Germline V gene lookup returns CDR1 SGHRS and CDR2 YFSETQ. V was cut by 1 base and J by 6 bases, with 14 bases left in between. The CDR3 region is CASSLTGSAVEQYF. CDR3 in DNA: TGCGCCAGCAGCTTGACAGGGTCTGCCGTCGAGCAGTACTTC.

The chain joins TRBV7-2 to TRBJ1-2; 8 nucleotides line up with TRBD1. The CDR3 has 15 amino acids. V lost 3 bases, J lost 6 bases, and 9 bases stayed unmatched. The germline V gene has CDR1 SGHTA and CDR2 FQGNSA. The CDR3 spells CASSLYRGTTDGYTF. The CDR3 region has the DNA TGTGCCAGCAGCTTGTACAGGGGGACTACTGATGGCTACACCTTC.

CDR3 in DNA: TGTGCCAGCAGCAAGGATGCTGGGGCCAACGTCCTGACTTTC. It yields the protein CASSKDAGANVLTF. V usage is TRBV5-4 and J usage is TRBJ2-6; D is unresolved. V lost 4 bases and J lost 2, with 7 bases in between. CDR3 length equals 14 residues. The V gene's germline CDR1 is SGHNT and CDR2 YYREEE (reference sequence).

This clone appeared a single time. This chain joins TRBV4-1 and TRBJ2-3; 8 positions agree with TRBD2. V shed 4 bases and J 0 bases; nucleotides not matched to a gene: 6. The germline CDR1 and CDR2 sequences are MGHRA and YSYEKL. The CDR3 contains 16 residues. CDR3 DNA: TGCGCCAGCAGCCCTGGTAGCGGGATCAGCACAGATACGCAGTATTTT. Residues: CASSPGSGISTDTQYF.